This T cell receptor (beta chain) is from a study of blood T cell repertoires in COVID-19. Study overall: Samples taken during acute and convalescent COVID-19 were collected in the United States, Italy and Spain.

J lost 7 bases, V lost 2 bases, and 7 bases had no gene match. CDR3 length: 15 amino acids. The V gene's germline CDR1 is MDHEN and CDR2 SYDVKM. The participants were between roughly 18 and 89 years old and came from 20 to 30 US areas. In assigning cohorts, the study relied on participant-reported clinical history. Per the study methods: Counts of nucleated cells, estimated from reference gene primer amplification, were obtained. TCRdb's copy holds only in-frame clones and misses some; the assay was immunoSEQ multiplex PCR. V, J and clone size are taken as reported in that table, and D and trimming were inferred from the DNA itself. The sample includes more than 350,000 clones, more than 70% of them seen just once.

The chain is built from TRBV28 and TRBJ1-5; 8 nucleotides align to TRBD1. The receptor comes from a woman in her late teens or twenties who had been exposed to COVID-19. The sequencing input was PBMCs or T cells enriched from blood (not recorded which). The CDR3, as DNA: TGTGCCAGCAGTTTAGTTGGTCCAGGGGGCCAGCCCCAGCATTTT. Amino acid sequence: CASSLVGPGGQPQHF.